What follows describes a single T cell receptor beta chain. Its antigen specificity is not known. No base quality values were provided; no much bigger clone lies one nucleotide off. Library creation used 5' RACE. Sequencing took place on an Illumina HiSeq 2500. The second PCR ran for roughly 7 to 12 cycles and used a J-beta primer mix along with a sample-barcoded 5' primer. A unique molecular identifier was introduced onto each TCR beta cDNA molecule by a template-switch 5' adaptor carrying 12 random nucleotides. Each sample yielded at least 3 million CDR3-containing paired-end reads. The Mint cDNA synthesis kit, primed by a TRBC-specific oligonucleotide, was used to synthesize first-strand cDNA from all RNA. Following uracil-DNA glycosylase treatment, a first 18-cycle PCR with universal primers M1SS and BC2_uni_R was performed on all cDNA. From the authors' description of their analysis: For normalization, 1 million high-quality reads, each with a distinct molecular identifier, were randomly selected from each sample. Reads with shared molecular identifiers were discarded instead of being binned into consensus sequences. CDR3 identification, clonotype clustering and error correction used MiTCR with a Q25 quality threshold and the strictest error-elimination algorithm. A nonparametric unseen species model using Euler transformation provided a lower-bound estimate of total TCR beta diversity. TCRdb ran its own pipeline on the public reads, namely fastp trimming at Q25 and MiXCR clone calling, and kept in-frame beta chains. Duplicate CDR3 protein sequences are folded into a single record with the most common DNA and genes. The V and J calls were determined by TCRdb, not by the authors. This sample gives about a million distinct CDR3 sequences in total; 30% to 40% of them show up just once. Roughly 13% of the sample rests with the top ten.

Compared with germline, V lacks 4 bases and J lacks 6 bases; bases without a gene match: 15. CDR1 and CDR2, per the germline V gene, are MGHRA and YSYEKL. The CDR3 covers 17 residues, taking in both the cysteine and the phenylalanine. The DNA shown is the 51-base CDR3, in frame from base 1. Systemically healthy Caucasian individuals from Russia, 39 in total and aged about 6 to 100 years, were included as donors. Each donor gave approximately 9.3 milliliters of peripheral blood, collected into EDTA-treated Vacutainer tubes. Ficoll-Paque density-gradient centrifugation was used to isolate PBMCs, with at least 6.5 million per sample. Trizol reagent was used to extract total RNA from the PBMCs, yielding at least 5 micrograms per sample. The percentages of naive CD45RAhigh/CD27high T cells were determined by flow cytometry on a PBMC aliquot from every donor. These data originate in a study of blood T cells in healthy people across ages (dated by TCRdb to 2015 to 2017). Notes on the research overall: In model experiments, template switching captured roughly one uniquely barcoded TCR beta cDNA molecule for every two T cells. The study measured age-related changes in TCR beta repertoire diversity using deep sequencing normalized with unique cDNA molecular identifiers. Four age groups were formed from the donors: young (average roughly 16 years), middle-aged (approximately 39), aged (around 62) and long-lived (82). To avoid experimental bias, donors of different ages were spread randomly across the sequencing lanes. The study analyzed two additional independent replicas of 1 million unique cDNA reads from the same blood draw for two donors, one aged 18 to 29 and one aged 80 or older. General findings and caveats noted by the study authors: Estimates of total diversity from one million sequenced T cells were regarded as lower bounds and underestimates. As age increased, observed TCR beta diversity per million T cells dropped in a roughly linear way, and a significant reduction was already evident by age 40. Bulk unsorted PBMC profiling prevented conclusive comparison of naive and antigen-experienced compartments. Because donor CMV infection status was unknown, age-related changes in expanded clonotypes were potentially confounded. A strong correlation was found between observed TCR beta diversity and the percentage of naive T cells measured by flow cytometry. Compared with the aged group, the long-lived group had more naive CD4+ T cells, fewer expanded clones and increased TCR diversity, a pattern suggesting age selection.

This clonotype originated in a man aged 18 to 35 in good health. Sequencing was performed on blood. This sequence uses TRBV4-1 and TRBJ2-1; TRBD1 aligns with 7 central bases. The CDR3 amino acid sequence is: CASSRSQTGSFVNEQFF. The nucleotide sequence is TGCGCCAGCAGCCGCAGCCAGACAGGGTCTTTTGTCAATGAGCAGTTCTTC.